The 24 T cell receptor beta chains in this list originate from one sample, sequenced in a study of blood T cell repertoires in COVID-19. TCRdb's table, derived via immunoSEQ multiplex PCR, lists solely in-frame clones and lacks some. Of some 74,000 clones listed, roughly 92% are singletons. Specimen: peripheral blood. The origin of the receptors is a man aged 45-60 years with COVID-19, enrolled during active disease.

The chain links TRBV30 to TRBJ2-3; D possibly corresponds to TRBD2 (6 bases). Trimming stripped 3 bases from V and 2 bases from J, with 15 bases between. Germline lookup yields CDR1 GTSNPN and CDR2 SVGIG (reference sequence). The CDR3 length is 15 residues. The CDR3 reads CAWSLGGSDTDTQYF. The CDR3 DNA reads as TGTGCCTGGAGCCTCGGGGGTAGCGACACAGATACGCAGTATTTT.

The genes are TRBV28 and TRBJ1-2, with D tentatively TRBD1 (6 bases). From germline, CDR1 is MDHEN and CDR2 SYDVKM. This CDR3 is 15 amino acids long. Trimming took off 4 bases at V and 2 bases at J, with 14 bases between the two ends. The CDR3 protein is CASSWVLGQNYGYTF. CDR3 coding DNA: TGTGCCAGCAGTTGGGTTCTCGGACAGAACTATGGCTACACCTTC.

V usage is TRBV7-3 and J usage is TRBJ2-1; tentative D call: TRBD2 (5 bases). This CDR3 contains 16 residues. V lost 5 bases, J lost 4 bases, and 18 bases lay in between. The germline V gene has CDR1 SGHTA and CDR2 FQGTGA. The CDR3: CASSPGLSYQYNEQFF. The CDR3, as DNA: TGTGCCAGCAGCCCCGGACTCTCATACCAATACAATGAGCAGTTCTTC.

The rearrangement uses TRBV2 and TRBJ2-4, with 8 positions matching TRBD1. The CDR3 spans 17 residues. Losses at the gene ends were 6 bases for V and 8 bases for J; bases not matched to a gene: 18. Per germline, CDR1 SNHLY and CDR2 FYNNEI. CDR3: CASSKETGELPMDIQYF. In nucleotides, the CDR3 is TGTGCCAGCAGCAAGGAGACAGGGGAGCTCCCAATGGACATTCAGTACTTC.

The J gene is TRBJ2-5, the V gene TRBV5-4; a weak D match, TRBD1 (5 bases). This CDR3 has 16 residues. The V and J ends lost 0 bases and 4 bases respectively, with 16 bases between them. CDR1 SGHNT and CDR2 YYREEE come from the germline V gene (reference sequence). Here the CDR3 DNA reads TGTGCCAGCAGCTTGGCTTCTGCAGGGTTGAGAGAGACCCAGTACTTC. Translation gives CASSLASAGLRETQYF.

This clone turned up a few times. The chain couples TRBV4-1 to TRBJ1-5; tentatively, D is TRBD1 (6 bases). CDR1 MGHRA and CDR2 YSYEKL come from the germline V gene. This CDR3 comprises 16 residues. V shed 1 base and J shed 5 bases, with 15 bases lying between them. CDR3 amino acids: CASSQGPYRDDQPQHF. The CDR3 DNA reads TGCGCCAGCAGCCAAGGCCCATACAGGGATGATCAGCCCCAGCATTTT.

The chain uses TRBV5-1 and TRBJ1-6; D is undetermined. The germline CDR1 and CDR2 sequences are SGHRS and YFSETQ. The CDR3 contains 15 residues. With 3 bases removed from V and 0 bases from J, the gap between germline ends came to 7 bases. This CDR3 reads CASSYSSSYNSPLHF. In DNA form, the CDR3 reads TGCGCCAGCAGCTATTCTAGCTCCTATAATTCACCCCTCCACTTT.

This clone is a singleton in its sample. The chain employs TRBV14 and TRBJ1-2, with D possibly TRBD1 on 6 matching bases. CDR3 size: 15 residues. Germline lookup yields CDR1 SGHDN and CDR2 FVKESK. V lost 0 bases and J 6 bases, leaving 14 bases between the germline ends. CDR3 loop: CASSQDGRDINGYTF. In nucleotides, the CDR3 is TGTGCCAGCAGCCAAGATGGCAGGGACATAAATGGCTACACCTTC.

The rearrangement links TRBV6-2 or TRBV6-3 to TRBJ2-7, with 7 bases that match TRBD1. V lost 6 bases to trimming and J lost 4 bases; unmatched junction nucleotides: 3. This CDR3 is 12 amino acids long. From germline, CDR1 is MNHEY and CDR2 SVGEGT. CDR3 nucleotide sequence: TGTGCCAGCAGCCGACAGGGTTACGAGCAGTACTTC. This gives the protein CASSRQGYEQYF.

This clone has just a few counts. The chain employs TRBV6-5 and TRBJ2-7, with 8 bases aligning to TRBD1. CDR3 length equals 15 residues. Germline CDR1 reads MNHEY; CDR2 reads SVGAGI. Trimming at V came to 0 bases and at J to 7 bases, leaving 8 bases not matched to a gene. The CDR3 DNA reads as TGTGCCAGCAGTTACTCCTGGACAGGGCCGGGAGAGCAGTACTTC. Encoded protein: CASSYSWTGPGEQYF.

This chain uses TRBV2 with TRBJ2-3, with D possibly being TRBD2 (6 bases). Germline V gene lookup returns CDR1 SNHLY and CDR2 FYNNEI. V lost 9 bases and J 4 bases, leaving 26 bases between the germline ends. The CDR3 contains 17 residues. The CDR3 DNA follows: TGTGCCAGGTCGGGGTTTAGCGGAGGCCCGTGGGCAGATACGCAGTATTTT. Translation gives CARSGFSGGPWADTQYF.

V usage is TRBV5-1 and J usage is TRBJ1-2, with D perhaps matching TRBD1 (6 bases). The CDR3 has 15 residues. V lost 0 bases, J lost 5 bases, and 14 bases lay in between. Per germline, CDR1 SGHRS and CDR2 YFSETQ. CDR3 amino acids: CASSLATGSGYGYTF. The CDR3 DNA is TGCGCCAGCAGCTTGGCCACAGGGTCGGGGTATGGCTACACCTTC. Based on the CDR3 plus reference TRBV5-1 and TRBJ1-2, the full variable domain is KAGVTQTPRYLIKTRGQQVTLSCSPISGHRSVSWYQQTPGQGLQFLFEYFSETQRNKGNFPGRFSGRQFSNSRSEMNVSTLELGDSALYLCASSLATGSGYGYTFGSGTRLTVV.

This clone was seen a single time. V and J are TRBV18 and TRBJ1-1; 8 bases agree with TRBD1. After removal of 6 bases from V and 6 bases from J, the junction contained 9 bases not matched to a gene. Per germline, CDR1 KGHSH and CDR2 LQKENI. The CDR3 contains 14 residues. CDR3 sequence reads: CASSLQGGEAEAFF. For the CDR3, the DNA is TGTGCCAGCTCTCTACAGGGGGGAGAGGCTGAAGCTTTCTTT. Full variable domain (remainder filled in from reference TRBV18 and TRBJ1-1): NAGVMQNPRHLVRRRGQEARLRCSPMKGHSHVYWYRQLPEEGLKFMVYLQKENIIDESGMPKERFSAEFPKEGPSILRIQQVVRGDSAAYFCASSLQGGEAEAFFGQGTRLTVV.

CDR3 sequence reads: CASSTLAGGGEQYF. The CDR3 DNA reads TGTGCCAGCAGCACTCTAGCGGGAGGAGGCGAGCAGTACTTC. The chain combines TRBV11-2 with TRBJ2-7; 11 bases are shared with TRBD2. The CDR3 contains 14 residues. Germline-derived CDR1 and CDR2 are SGHAT and FQNNGV. With V trimmed by 5 bases and J by 6 bases, 6 bases remained unmatched.

J is TRBJ2-7 and V is TRBV28; TRBD2 matches 7 bases. Germline V gives CDR1 MDHEN, CDR2 SYDVKM. Trimming removed 6 bases from V and 4 bases from J; junction bases left unmatched: 12. CDR3 length: 15 amino acids. CDR3 nucleotides: TGTGCCAGCAGATCGGGAGGTCATCCCCGTTACGAGCAGTACTTC. This sequence encodes CASRSGGHPRYEQYF.

This clone appeared once. CDR3 amino acids: CASSFGTNNSPLHF. For the CDR3, the DNA is TGTGCCAGCAGTTTTGGCACCAATAATTCACCCCTCCACTTT. The chain uses TRBV27 and TRBJ1-6; D is unclear. The germline CDR1 and CDR2 sequences are MNHEY and SMNVEV (reference sequence). The CDR3 is 14 residues long. Trimming removed 3 bases at V and 5 bases at J, with 8 bases between.

This clone was detected a few times. The chain combines TRBV10-3 with TRBJ2-2, with D unresolved. In germline, CDR1 is ENHRY, CDR2 SYGVKD. The CDR3 is made up of 14 amino acids. V was trimmed by 0 bases and J by 1 base, leaving 3 bases between them. In DNA, the CDR3 is TGTGCCATCAGTGAGTCCCTGAACACCGGGGAGCTGTTTTTT. Protein sequence: CAISESLNTGELFF.

The CDR3 DNA follows: TGTGCCAGTAGCGTCTACAATGAGCAGTTCTTC. It yields the protein CASSVYNEQFF. The V call is TRBV19, the J call TRBJ2-1; D uncertain. Trimming removed 6 bases from V and 3 bases from J, with 3 bases in between. This CDR3 has 11 residues. Per the germline V gene, CDR1 is LNHDA and CDR2 is SQIVND (reference sequence).

This clone was found a few times. The CDR3 protein is CASSFTGTGSYEQYF. CDR3 bases: TGTGCCAGTAGTTTTACCGGGACAGGGTCCTACGAGCAGTACTTC. V gene TRBV19 combines with J gene TRBJ2-7, with 9 bases that match TRBD1. The J segment lost 1 base and the V segment lost 5 bases, leaving 6 bases of the junction unmatched. Germline V gene sequence: CDR1 LNHDA, CDR2 SQIVND (reference sequence). CDR3 length equals 15 residues.

The V call is TRBV7-2, the J call TRBJ2-7, with D perhaps TRBD2 (5 bases). V lost 0 bases and J 6 bases, leaving 6 bases between the germline ends. CDR3 length: 12 amino acids. From germline, CDR1 is SGHTA and CDR2 FQGNSA. The CDR3 region is CASSLARAEQYF. The CDR3 DNA is TGTGCCAGCAGCTTAGCGCGGGCCGAGCAGTACTTC.

The chain recombines TRBV19 with TRBJ2-1; 7 positions agree with TRBD1. This CDR3 contains 16 residues. J lost 9 bases, V lost 5 bases, and 16 bases had no gene match. CDR1 and CDR2 from the germline V gene are LNHDA and SQIVND (reference sequence). The CDR3 protein is CASSPRQGPHNVEQFF. DNA for the CDR3: TGTGCCAGTAGTCCGCGACAGGGACCCCATAACGTTGAGCAGTTCTTC.

V usage is TRBV7-8 and J usage is TRBJ2-7, with 13 bases aligning to TRBD2. This CDR3 region has 17 residues. Trimming removed 4 bases from V and 4 bases from J; junction bases left unmatched: 10. The germline V gene has CDR1 SGHVS and CDR2 FQNEAQ. Written as DNA, the CDR3 is TGTGCCAGCAGCTCGGGACTAGCGGGAAGGGTATTTTACGAGCAGTACTTC. Encoded protein: CASSSGLAGRVFYEQYF.

V and J are TRBV10-3 and TRBJ2-2; TRBD1 agrees at 7 bases. The CDR3 runs to 15 residues. The germline V gene encodes CDR1 ENHRY and CDR2 SYGVKD. V lost 4 bases to trimming and J lost 5 bases; unmatched junction nucleotides: 7. The CDR3 DNA sequence: TGTGCCATCAGTGGGGCGACAGGGATTACCGGGGAGCTGTTTTTT. Its protein product is CAISGATGITGELFF.

This chain joins TRBV19 and TRBJ2-6, with D possibly being TRBD1 (5 bases). Germline CDR1 is LNHDA and CDR2 is SQIVND (reference sequence). V dropped 9 bases and J dropped 3 bases, with 15 bases sitting between them. The CDR3 sequence is 15 residues long. CDR3 coding DNA: TGTGCCAGCGATTGGGGCCGCCGTGGGGCCAACGTCCTGACTTTC. This sequence encodes CASDWGRRGANVLTF.